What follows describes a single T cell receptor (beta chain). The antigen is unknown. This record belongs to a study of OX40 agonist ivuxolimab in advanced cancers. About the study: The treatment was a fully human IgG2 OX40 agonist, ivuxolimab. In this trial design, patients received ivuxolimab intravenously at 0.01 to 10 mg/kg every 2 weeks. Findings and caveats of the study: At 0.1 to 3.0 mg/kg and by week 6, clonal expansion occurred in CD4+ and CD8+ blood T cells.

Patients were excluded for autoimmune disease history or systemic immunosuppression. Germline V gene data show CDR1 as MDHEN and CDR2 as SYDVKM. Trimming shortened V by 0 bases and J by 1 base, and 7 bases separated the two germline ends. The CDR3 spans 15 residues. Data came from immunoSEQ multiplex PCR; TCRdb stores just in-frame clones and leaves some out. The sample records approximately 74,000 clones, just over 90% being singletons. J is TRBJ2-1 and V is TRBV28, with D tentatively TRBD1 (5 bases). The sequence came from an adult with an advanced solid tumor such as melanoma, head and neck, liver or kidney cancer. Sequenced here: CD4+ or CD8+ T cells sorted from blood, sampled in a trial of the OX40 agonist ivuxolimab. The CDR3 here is CASSLWTVSYNEQFF. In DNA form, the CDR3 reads TGTGCCAGCAGTTTATGGACAGTTTCCTACAATGAGCAGTTCTTC. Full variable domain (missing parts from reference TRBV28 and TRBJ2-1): DVKVTQSSRYLVKRTGEKVFLECVQDMDHENMFWYRQDPGLGLRLIYFSYDVKMKEKGDIPEGYSVSREKKERFSLILESASTNQTSMYLCASSLWTVSYNEQFFGPGTRLTVL.